This is a list of T cell receptor beta chains from one sample in a study of T cell repertoires in cytomegalovirus infection. TCRdb recomputed calls from the reads with MiXCR, one row per CDR3 protein. Among some 590,000 distinct CDR3 sequences listed, 35% to 50% were seen once. These TCRs are of unknown antigen specificity. The source was cultured PBMCs, collected from culture after CMV antigen stimulation. The receptors originated from a human donor in good health (CMV status not recorded). Some clones in this sample may be carry-over from other donors' samples. Both conserved end residues are part of each CDR3. The D gene is left open where the match is weak. Clone size, where shown, is once, few, many, or a class for clones that have expanded.

v_gene	d_gene	abundance	j_gene	CDR3nt	CDR3aa
TRBV20-1	TRBD2	.	TRBJ2-7	TGCAGTGCTAGTGAGATGAGCGGGAGTTTTGCCGAGCAGTACTTC	CSASEMSGSFAEQYF
TRBV24-1	.	.	TRBJ2-5	TGTGCCACCAGTGATTTGCAAGGAGGTATGGAGACCCAGTACTTC	CATSDLQGGMETQYF
TRBV2	TRBD2	.	TRBJ2-7	TGTGCCAGCAGTGAAGCAGTAGTAGCGGGGGGGGAGCAGTACTTC	CASSEAVVAGGEQYF
TRBV7-9	TRBD1	.	TRBJ1-2	TGTGCCAGCAACTCCCCAAGGGGGCAGGGGGCAAGTGGCTACACCTTC	CASNSPRGQGASGYTF
TRBV11-2	TRBD2	few	TRBJ2-7	TGTGCCAGCGGTTTCGGACTAGCCTACGAGCAGTACTTC	CASGFGLAYEQYF
TRBV2	.	.	TRBJ2-2	TGTGCCAGTAGAAGACGAGCGGGCCCGAACACCGGGGAGCTGTTTTTT	CASRRRAGPNTGELFF
TRBV4-2	TRBD2	.	TRBJ2-1	TGTGCCAGCAGCCAAACCGACCGGGGGGGCGGTGAGCAGTTCTTC	CASSQTDRGGGEQFF
TRBV2	TRBD1	once	TRBJ1-6	TGTGCCAGCAGGCCAGGACAGGGGCATTCACCCCTCCACTTT	CASRPGQGHSPLHF
TRBV20-1	TRBD2	.	TRBJ2-3	TGCAGTGCTGGGACTAGCCCCGCAGATACGCAGTATTTT	CSAGTSPADTQYF
TRBV7-8	TRBD2	.	TRBJ2-1	TGTGCCAGCAGCCCACCGGGCGGGGGGCCTCTGAGGATGGTCTTC	CASSPPGGGPLRMVF
TRBV6-6	.	.	TRBJ1-2	TGTGCCAGCAGTTACACCCAGCATAGCCCCTATGGCTACACCTTC	CASSYTQHSPYGYTF
TRBV20-1	TRBD2	.	TRBJ2-3	TGCAGTGCCAGATGGGGGGGAGGAGTAGATACGCAGTATTTT	CSARWGGGVDTQYF
TRBV7-2	.	few	TRBJ2-1	TGTGCCAGCAGCATACAGGGATCTAGGGGCAATGAGCAGTTCTTC	CASSIQGSRGNEQFF
TRBV18	.	few	TRBJ2-1	TGTGCCAGCTCAGGCAGGGGATCCGATGAGCAGTTCTTC	CASSGRGSDEQFF
TRBV6-2/TRBV6-3	.	few	TRBJ2-2	TGTGCCAGCAGTTACCTCCCGCCGGGGATCCCCGTCTGGGCGGGTTACACCGGGGAGCTGTTTTTT	CASSYLPPGIPVWAGYTGELFF
TRBV20-1	.	.	TRBJ2-3	TGCAGTGCCACTAGCACAGATACGCAGTATTTT	CSATSTDTQYF
TRBV7-2	.	.	TRBJ2-3	TGTGCCAGCAGCTTATTGTCCGGGACATACTATAGAGATACGCAGTATTTT	CASSLLSGTYYRDTQYF
TRBV12-3/TRBV12-4	.	few	TRBJ2-7	TGTGCCAGCAGTTTAAACGAGGGAGCCTACGAGCAGTACTTC	CASSLNEGAYEQYF
TRBV5-5	.	.	TRBJ2-5	TGTGCCAGCAGCTTCGATCCTAGCGAAGAGACCCAGTACTTC	CASSFDPSEETQYF
TRBV6-6	TRBD2	once	TRBJ2-1	TGTGCCAGCAGGGATTACGGACTAGCGGGAGGCGTTGAGCAGTTCTTC	CASRDYGLAGGVEQFF
TRBV4-2	.	.	TRBJ2-7	TGTGCCAGCAGCGCGGGACCGGAGGTCTACGAGCAGTACTTC	CASSAGPEVYEQYF
TRBV7-2	TRBD2	.	TRBJ2-4	TGTGCCAGCAGCCCTCGGGGGAGGGCCGGGTTGGACATTCAGTACTTC	CASSPRGRAGLDIQYF
TRBV5-3	.	.	TRBJ2-1	TGTGCCAGCAGCCGTTCGGGTGGGAGCGATGAGCAGTTCTTC	CASSRSGGSDEQFF
TRBV24-1	.	few	TRBJ2-1	TGTGCCACCAGTGAGGCAGGGTCCTACAATGAGCAGTTCTTC	CATSEAGSYNEQFF
TRBV5-1	.	.	TRBJ2-1	TGCGCCAGCAGCTTGGCCGGGGGAACAGGTAATGAGCAGTTCTTC	CASSLAGGTGNEQFF